This entry describes one TCR beta chain. No antigen is known for it. TCRdb re-called the reads through MiXCR, storing one row per CDR3 protein. The table shows more than 300,000 distinct CDR3 sequences, with approximately 35% occurring only once. This entry is derived from a study of T cell repertoires in cytomegalovirus infection. This CDR3 has 14 residues. Germline V gene lookup returns CDR1 LNHDA and CDR2 SQIVND (reference sequence). With V trimmed by 4 bases and J by 2 bases, 5 bases remained unmatched. The chain combines TRBV19 with TRBJ2-7, with 7 bases that match TRBD2. The source is a human donor in good health (CMV status not recorded). Some clones in this sample may be carry-over from other donors' samples. The sample in question was cultured PBMCs, obtained from culture after CMV antigen stimulation. The CDR3 reads CASSTSSGPYEQYF. The CDR3 nucleotides are TGTGCCAGTAGTACCTCTAGCGGCCCCTACGAGCAGTACTTC.